What follows are 27 T cell receptor beta chains derived from one specimen sequenced in a study of blood T cell repertoires in COVID-19 (dated by TCRdb to about 2020). Library creation used the immunoSEQ multiplex PCR assay. TCRdb holds this immuneACCESS table with in-frame rearrangements only. Some clones are missing; in checked studies, unresolved V genes explain under half, and the rest has no known cause. The sample contains hundreds of thousands of clones, 70% to 90% of them found a single time. The ten top clones hold around 3% of the sample. The sequenced sample consisted of peripheral blood. The receptors come from a woman in her twenties or thirties with COVID-19, enrolled during active disease.

This rearrangement joins TRBV6-6 to TRBJ1-6; 8 bases match TRBD1. The CDR3 has 16 residues. Germline V gene data show CDR1 as MNHNY and CDR2 as SVGAGI (reference sequence). The trim removed 0 bases at V and 9 bases at J, leaving 7 bases unmatched. CDR3 sequence: CASSYSPDRGGSPLHF. The DNA of the CDR3 is TGTGCCAGCAGTTACTCGCCTGACAGGGGTGGTTCACCCCTCCACTTT.

The rearrangement uses TRBV19 and TRBJ1-2; 9 nucleotides line up with TRBD1. V shed 0 bases and J 2 bases; nucleotides not matched to a gene: 4. This CDR3 comprises 16 residues. Germline CDR1 and CDR2: LNHDA and SQIVND (reference sequence). The CDR3 DNA sequence: TGTGCCAGTAGTATAGAACCGGGACAGGGCAACTATGGCTACACCTTC. This translates into CASSIEPGQGNYGYTF.

The chain carries TRBV10-3 and TRBJ2-3, with D possibly matching TRBD2 (5 bases). V was shortened by 1 base and J by 10 bases, with 18 bases between the two germline ends. CDR1 is ENHRY, CDR2 SYGVKD, per germline. This CDR3 has 15 residues. Here the CDR3 reads CAISEFWIAFPAQYF. As DNA, the CDR3 is TGTGCCATCAGTGAGTTTTGGATAGCGTTCCCCGCGCAGTATTTT.

On this clone: The sample contains more than one DNA sequence encoding this CDR3. The chain uses TRBV6-5 and TRBJ1-1; tentatively, D is TRBD1 (5 bases). Trimming removed 0 bases at V and 5 bases at J, with 10 bases between. CDR3 length: 14 residues. CDR1 MNHEY and CDR2 SVGAGI come from the germline V gene. CDR3 residues: CASSYSGRGTEAFF. CDR3 nucleotides: TGTGCCAGCAGTTACTCGGGGCGGGGAACTGAAGCTTTCTTT.

The gene calls are TRBV4-1 and TRBJ2-1; TRBD1 aligns across 8 bases. V lost 1 base to trimming and J lost 7 bases; unmatched junction nucleotides: 6. CDR1 and CDR2 from the germline V gene are MGHRA and YSYEKL. This CDR3 spans 15 amino acids. In nucleotides, the CDR3 is TGCGCCAGCAGCCAAGGTCCGGGACAGGCAAATGAGCAGTTCTTC. Amino acids: CASSQGPGQANEQFF.

The gene calls are TRBV19 and TRBJ1-4; maybe TRBD1 (6 bases). Germline V gives CDR1 LNHDA, CDR2 SQIVND (reference sequence). V lost 3 bases and J 1 base, leaving 21 bases between the germline ends. This CDR3 has 19 residues. This chain's CDR3 is CASSISGRGGLGTNEKLFF. CDR3 DNA: TGTGCCAGTAGTATTTCGGGCAGGGGTGGACTTGGAACTAATGAAAAACTGTTTTTT.

The CDR3 loop is CASSQLTDTQYF. CDR3 sequence (DNA): TGTGCCAGCAGTCAACTAACAGATACGCAGTATTTT. V is TRBV12-3 or TRBV12-4 and J is TRBJ2-3; D gene uncertain. This CDR3 region has 12 residues. Trimming stripped 5 bases from V and 3 bases from J, with 6 bases between.

The V call is TRBV7-9, the J call TRBJ2-4, with D perhaps matching TRBD1 (5 bases). CDR1 is SEHNR, CDR2 FQNEAQ, per germline (reference sequence). CDR3 length: 15 residues. Deletions cut 3 bases from V and 3 bases from J, with 12 bases between. CDR3 sequence (DNA): TGTGCCAGCAGCTTGTTAGGGGATAGCAAAAACATTCAGTACTTC. This sequence encodes CASSLLGDSKNIQYF.

J is TRBJ2-1 and V is TRBV3-1 (or the pseudogene TRBV3-2), with TRBD2 matching over 7 bases. Germline loops: CDR1 LGHDT, CDR2 YNNKEL (reference sequence). The junction had 10 bases not matched to a gene; V was cut back by 0 bases and J by 8 bases. The CDR3 consists of 16 residues. In nucleotides, the CDR3 is TGTGCCAGCAGCCAAGAGCGGCGGGAGCCCGTCGATGAGCAGTTCTTC. As protein: CASSQERREPVDEQFF.

The rearrangement joins TRBV14 to TRBJ2-4; 9 nucleotides line up with TRBD1. V lost 4 bases, J lost 2 bases, and 6 bases stayed unmatched. This CDR3 is built from 16 residues. From germline, CDR1 is SGHDN and CDR2 FVKESK. Here the CDR3 DNA reads TGTGCCAGCAGCCCCCACAGGGGGCGACCCAAAAACATTCAGTACTTC. This translates into CASSPHRGRPKNIQYF.

The rearrangement joins TRBV27 to TRBJ2-7; 9 bases are a match to TRBD2. CDR1 and CDR2 from the germline V gene are MNHEY and SMNVEV (reference sequence). V shed 5 bases and J 4 bases; nucleotides not matched to a gene: 9. The CDR3 consists of 15 residues. CDR3 in DNA: TGTGCCAGCAGTGCCCTCAGCGGGAGGTATTACGAGCAGTACGTC. Translated: CASSALSGRYYEQYV.

J is TRBJ1-2 and V is TRBV2; 10 bases fit TRBD1. From germline, CDR1 is SNHLY and CDR2 FYNNEI. V shed 10 bases and J 4 bases; nucleotides not matched to a gene: 6. The length of the CDR3 is 13 residues. CDR3 protein: CAKRDRGLYGYTF. DNA of the CDR3: TGTGCCAAAAGGGACAGGGGACTCTATGGCTACACCTTC.

The V call is TRBV6-6, the J call TRBJ2-4; 9 bases line up with TRBD1. V lost 5 bases and J lost 3; bases outside the gene matches: 5. The CDR3 has 15 amino acids. CDR1 and CDR2 from the germline V gene are MNHNY and SVGAGI (reference sequence). The CDR3 protein is CASSATGGHKNIQYF. The CDR3 DNA reads as TGTGCCAGCAGTGCTACAGGGGGCCACAAAAACATTCAGTACTTC.

V gene TRBV28 combines with J gene TRBJ1-2, with D unclear. V was pared by 4 bases and J by 4 bases, with 10 bases between. This CDR3 region has 13 residues. CDR1 and CDR2 from the germline V gene are MDHEN and SYDVKM. The CDR3 DNA follows: TGTGCCAGCAGTTATTATACTCCCTATGGCTACACCTTC. It codes for CASSYYTPYGYTF.

The chain couples TRBV2 to TRBJ1-2; D uncertain. Trimming removed 6 bases from V and 4 bases from J, with 15 bases in between. Germline assignment: CDR1 SNHLY and CDR2 FYNNEI. There are 14 residues in the CDR3. The CDR3 coding sequence is TGTGCCAGCAGGGAATTCGGAGACCCCTATGGCTACACCTTC. As protein: CASREFGDPYGYTF.

The chain recombines TRBV6-5 with TRBJ2-3; the D gene is possibly TRBD1 (5 bases). CDR1 is MNHEY, CDR2 SVGAGI, per germline. The CDR3 contains 14 residues. The V and J ends lost 9 bases and 5 bases respectively, with 18 bases between them. The CDR3 is CASSTVYMKDTQYF. CDR3 nucleotide sequence: TGTGCCAGTTCGACAGTGTATATGAAAGATACGCAGTATTTT.

The chain couples TRBV9 to TRBJ2-2; unclear D gene. With 2 bases removed from V and 4 bases from J, the gap between germline ends came to 6 bases. The CDR3 loop spans 13 amino acids. The V gene's germline CDR1 is SGDLS and CDR2 YYNGEE. The DNA for the CDR3 is TGTGCCAGCAGCGTTACAGCCACCGGGGAGCTGTTTTTT. Translated: CASSVTATGELFF.

The chain recombines TRBV13 with TRBJ2-2; TRBD2 matches 13 bases. The CDR3 has 16 amino acids. Germline values: CDR1 PRHDT, CDR2 FYEKMQ (reference sequence). V shed 5 bases and J 5 bases; nucleotides not matched to a gene: 5. CDR3 sequence (DNA): TGTGCCAGCAGCGACCGGACTAGCGGGGGAACCGGGGAGCTGTTTTTT. This gives the protein CASSDRTSGGTGELFF.

V gene TRBV6-2 or TRBV6-3 combines with J gene TRBJ2-3, with 7 nucleotides matching TRBD2. V gave up 4 bases and J gave up 4 bases; unmatched junction bases: 11. Per germline, CDR1 MNHEY and CDR2 SVGEGT. CDR3 size: 16 residues. CDR3 region: CASSSRGSRRADTQYF. DNA for the CDR3: TGTGCCAGCAGTTCCCGCGGGAGTCGGCGAGCAGATACGCAGTATTTT.

V is TRBV11-2 and J is TRBJ2-1; D perhaps matches TRBD2 (5 bases). This CDR3 has 15 amino acids. In germline, CDR1 is SGHAT, CDR2 FQNNGV. Trimming left V 2 bases short and J 3 bases short, with 11 bases between. The CDR3 nucleotides are TGTGCCAGCAGCTTACTGAGCGGAAACTACAATGAGCAGTTCTTC. This translates into CASSLLSGNYNEQFF.

The genes are TRBV10-3 and TRBJ1-5, with a tentative D call TRBD1 (5 bases). This CDR3 is built from 15 residues. V was pared by 4 bases and J by 2 bases, with 12 bases between. Germline V gene sequence: CDR1 ENHRY, CDR2 SYGVKD. CDR3 sequence reads: CAISGERGGNQPQHF. The CDR3 DNA is TGTGCCATCAGTGGCGAGCGGGGCGGCAATCAGCCCCAGCATTTT.

The rearrangement links TRBV5-6 to TRBJ2-7; 9 nucleotides agree with TRBD2. V gave up 1 base and J gave up 0 bases; unmatched junction bases: 5. The CDR3 is made up of 16 amino acids. The germline CDR1 and CDR2 sequences are SGHDT and YYEEEE. The DNA of the CDR3 is TGTGCCAGCAGCTTGCCCGGGACTAGCTTCTCCTACGAGCAGTACGTC. Translating it yields CASSLPGTSFSYEQYV.

This rearrangement joins TRBV2 to TRBJ2-3, with 9 bases aligning to TRBD2. The length of the CDR3 is 18 residues. Germline assignment: CDR1 SNHLY and CDR2 FYNNEI. Trimming cost V 5 bases and J 2 bases; bases outside gene matches: 14. The CDR3 here is CASSFSTGTSNPTDTQYF. CDR3 bases: TGTGCCAGCAGTTTTTCGACCGGGACTAGCAACCCCACAGATACGCAGTATTTT.

The chain recombines TRBV6-5 with TRBJ2-7; 8 nucleotides match TRBD1. V gave up 2 bases and J gave up 0 bases; unmatched junction bases: 3. Germline V gene lookup returns CDR1 MNHEY and CDR2 SVGAGI. The CDR3 is 15 amino acids. CDR3: CASSYGQGSSYEQYV. DNA of the CDR3: TGTGCCAGCAGTTACGGACAGGGAAGCTCCTACGAGCAGTACGTC.

This chain joins TRBV28 and TRBJ1-6; D is unresolved. CDR3 size: 17 residues. CDR1 and CDR2 from the germline V gene are MDHEN and SYDVKM. Trimming removed 6 bases from V and 7 bases from J, with 22 bases in between. CDR3 in DNA: TGTGCCAGCAGCTCCCCCGTGGGCATTCCCCTCAATTCACCCCTCCACTTT. Translated: CASSSPVGIPLNSPLHF.

The chain combines TRBV10-2 with TRBJ1-1; 8 bases align to TRBD1. The germline gives CDR1 WSHSY, CDR2 SAAADI. Trimming at V came to 6 bases and at J to 1 base, leaving 7 bases not matched to a gene. The CDR3 runs 15 residues. The CDR3 DNA reads TGCGCCAGCAGCGTTACCAGGGGGCCGAACACTGAAGCTTTCTTT. Protein: CASSVTRGPNTEAFF.

V is TRBV4-2 and J is TRBJ2-3; D not certain. CDR1 and CDR2 from the germline V gene are LGHNA and YNFKEQ. CDR3 length equals 13 residues. V was pared by 4 bases and J by 3 bases, with 8 bases between. CDR3: CASSPNPTDTQYF. CDR3 DNA sequence: TGTGCCAGCAGCCCTAACCCTACAGATACGCAGTATTTT.